Below, 8 T cell receptor beta chains from the same sample are listed, as sequenced in a study of T cell responses to AZD1222 COVID-19 vaccine (dated by TCRdb to about 2021). The protocol used for the library was the immunoSEQ multiplex PCR assay. In TCRdb, the immuneACCESS table is reduced to in-frame sequences with V and J assigned. These tables do not hold every clone; where another copy was compared, an unresolved V gene accounts for under half, and the others remain unexplained. In all, the sample holds approximately 160,000 clones, and 70% to 90% of those were seen once. Jointly, the top ten make up 3% to 3.5% of the sample. The sample's time point, from its label and the paper: baseline before first vaccination. The label giving this sample's treatment or condition can be read as: meningococcal conjugate vaccine given as trial control. The sample consisted of peripheral blood, taken on day 0 of MenACWY control vaccination. These TCRs come from an adult in good health.

This chain uses TRBV7-2 with TRBJ2-3, with no clear D. There are 13 residues in the CDR3. Germline V gene sequence: CDR1 SGHTA, CDR2 FQGNSA. Deletions cut 0 bases from V and 6 bases from J, with 7 bases between. Here the CDR3 reads CASSLALGDTQYF. For the CDR3, the DNA is TGTGCCAGCAGCTTAGCCCTGGGCGATACGCAGTATTTT.

V gene TRBV19 combines with J gene TRBJ2-1; TRBD1 might be the D (6 bases). Germline values: CDR1 LNHDA, CDR2 SQIVND (reference sequence). The V end lost 3 bases, the J end lost 4 bases, and 10 bases lay between the germline ends. This CDR3 comprises 14 residues. The CDR3 nucleotides are TGTGCCAGTAGTATGGACAGACAATACAATGAGCAGTTCTTC. Translating it yields CASSMDRQYNEQFF.

The chain carries TRBV3-1 (or the pseudogene TRBV3-2) and TRBJ1-5; tentative D call: TRBD1 (6 bases). Trimming stripped 0 bases from V and 7 bases from J, with 16 bases between. Germline CDR1 and CDR2: LGHDT and YNNKEL (reference sequence). This CDR3 is 16 amino acids long. In DNA form, the CDR3 reads TGTGCCAGCAGCCAAGATAGGGGGATAAGTGGCCAGCCCCAGCATTTT. Protein sequence: CASSQDRGISGQPQHF.

V and J are TRBV18 and TRBJ2-5; D is unclear. Germline CDR1 reads KGHSH; CDR2 reads LQKENI. Trimming cost V 3 bases and J 3 bases, with 17 bases left between them. The CDR3 spans 16 residues. The CDR3, as DNA: TGTGCCAGCTCACCTCCCTCTCGGAGTCTTGAAGAGACCCAGTACTTC. It codes for CASSPPSRSLEETQYF.

V usage is TRBV24-1 and J usage is TRBJ1-5; D unresolved. The V end lost 12 bases, the J end lost 4 bases, and 15 bases lay between the germline ends. The germline V gene has CDR1 KGHDR and CDR2 SFDVKD. This CDR3 region has 13 residues. The CDR3 DNA sequence: TGTGCCTGCTGGAGGCGCCGAAATCAGCCCCAGCATTTT. It is translated as CACWRRRNQPQHF.

The J gene is TRBJ1-2, the V gene TRBV4-1; 7 positions agree with TRBD1. This CDR3 is 15 amino acids long. Germline lookup yields CDR1 MGHRA and CDR2 YSYEKL. With 0 bases clipped from V and 2 bases from J, the junction kept 3 bases outside the gene matches. CDR3 sequence (DNA): TGCGCCAGCAGCCAAGACTCGGGACAGAACTATGGCTACACCTTC. Translation gives CASSQDSGQNYGYTF.

V is TRBV2 and J is TRBJ2-7; TRBD2 matches at 12 bases. The germline V gene has CDR1 SNHLY and CDR2 FYNNEI. With V trimmed by 6 bases and J by 2 bases, 11 bases remained unmatched. The CDR3 is made up of 17 amino acids. The CDR3 DNA is TGTGCCAGCAGCGTGGGACTAGCGGGCTCTCCTCCCTACGAGCAGTACTTC. The encoded protein is CASSVGLAGSPPYEQYF.

The chain uses TRBV10-3 and TRBJ1-6; D is possibly TRBD1 (6 bases). CDR1 and CDR2 (germline): ENHRY, SYGVKD. This CDR3 comprises 15 residues. Trimming cost V 0 bases and J 6 bases, with 9 bases left between them. CDR3: CAISESTGRNSPLHF. The DNA for the CDR3 is TGTGCCATCAGTGAGTCGACAGGCCGTAATTCACCCCTCCACTTT.